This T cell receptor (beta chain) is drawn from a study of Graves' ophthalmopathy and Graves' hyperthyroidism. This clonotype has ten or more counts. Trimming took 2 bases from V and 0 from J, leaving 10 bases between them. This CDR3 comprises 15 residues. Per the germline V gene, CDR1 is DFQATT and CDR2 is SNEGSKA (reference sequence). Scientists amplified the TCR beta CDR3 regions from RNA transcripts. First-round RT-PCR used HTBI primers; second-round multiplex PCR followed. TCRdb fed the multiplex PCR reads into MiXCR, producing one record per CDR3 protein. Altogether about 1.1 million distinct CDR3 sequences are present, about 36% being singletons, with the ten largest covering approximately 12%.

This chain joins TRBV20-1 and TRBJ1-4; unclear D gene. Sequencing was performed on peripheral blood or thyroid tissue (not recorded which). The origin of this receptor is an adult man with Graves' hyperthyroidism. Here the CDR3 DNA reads TGCAGTGCTAGACATAGACCTGCAACTAATGAAAAACTGTTTTTT. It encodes CSARHRPATNEKLFF.